This paragraph reports one T cell receptor beta chain. The antigen this receptor binds is unknown. No base qualities exist here, and no much larger clone lies one base off it. The data were obtained in a study of cytotoxic CD8 clonotypes in ibrutinib-treated CLL (dated by TCRdb to the early 2020s). A note on the overall study: The cohort was composed of around twelve relapsed/refractory and fewer than 16 treatment-naive patients; IGHV unmutated status was identified in approximately 17 patients. Responses were partial in roughly 25 patients and complete in 2; after median 68 months follow-up, about 15 stayed in remission and 12 progressed. Response samples were taken after a median of approximately 12 months on treatment, ranging from about 6 to 36 months. On average, each sample yielded about 250,000 productive templates and 85,000 to 95,000 productive rearrangements. Longitudinal samples were available for about 30% of the 86 trial participants. Cryopreserved peripheral blood mononuclear cells were obtained prior to treatment, at the time of response, and at either disease progression or sustained remission. Every remission and progressive disease sample was obtained while ibrutinib was still being received by the patients.

CDR3 length: 14 amino acids, cysteine to phenylalanine. Only the CDR3 part of the read is kept: 42 bases, read in frame from the first base. V is pared back by 4 bases and J by 3 bases, with 10 bases lying between the germline termini. Based on the germline V gene, the CDR1 and CDR2 sequences are MNHNS and SASEGT. Read against the paper, the sample's time point label means: approximately twelve months on ibrutinib. For TCR beta library preparation, roughly 2 micrograms of genomic DNA were extracted from the cryopreserved PBMCs. High-throughput TCR beta sequencing was performed on longitudinal blood samples from CLL patients receiving ibrutinib monotherapy. The patients were enrolled in a single-center, open-label phase 2 trial of ibrutinib monotherapy. On a MiSeq, deep resolution sequencing aimed for a depth between 1 in 1 million and 1 in 200,000 T cells, with each clonotype covered roughly 10x on average. The immunoSEQ hsTCRB Kit was used to generate the TCR beta libraries. Per the original workflow: The data were analyzed with ImmunoSEQ Analyzer and ImmunoSEQ Data Assistant, and V, D and J gene assignments followed IMGT definitions. Clonality, which ranges from 0 to 1, was calculated by subtracting the normalized Shannon entropy of productive rearrangement frequencies from one. Only overrepresented clonotypes making up at least 0.05% of the repertoire of each patient were included in the public clonotype analysis. Some 13 age-matched healthy donor repertoires from immuneACCESS served as clonality controls. The source is immuneACCESS, and TCRdb retained only in-frame sequences with V and J called. Part of the clones is not carried over; for the studies checked, unresolved V genes explain less than half of this, and the remainder is unexplained. D and trimming come from the DNA, and the V and J calls and clone size come from that table. The sample table lists 150,000 or so clones, about four fifths of them with a count of one. Roughly 2% of the sample lies in the top ten.

What the study reported, not specific to this receptor: Public clonotypes were rare and either shrank or stayed stable during treatment, and the rise in clonality at ibrutinib response reflected expansion of private clonotypes. Sampling times were not matched between sustained-remission and progressing patients, and lymph node repertoires were not studied. Clonality increased at ibrutinib response, stayed stable in sustained remission, and fell back toward baseline at progression. Baseline clonality exceeded that of age-matched healthy donors and correlated strongly with circulating CD8+ T-cell counts.

The TCR was taken from a human donor with chronic lymphocytic leukemia. The chain employs TRBV6-1 and TRBJ1-3; the D gene is perhaps TRBD1, from 6 matching bases. The sample in question was PBMCs, obtained after 12 months of ibrutinib treatment. The CDR3 is CASSVAGDGNTIYF. The bases read TGTGCCAGCAGTGTGGCAGGGGATGGAAACACCATATATTTT.